This TCR beta chain emerged from a study of tumor-infiltrating lymphocytes in localized non-small cell lung cancer. Data came from immunoSEQ multiplex PCR; TCRdb stores just in-frame clones and leaves some out. The sample holds about 12,000 clones, 65% to 85% seen once. This clone was counted between two and nine times. The CDR3 has 14 amino acids. Germline V gene sequence: CDR1 SGHDT, CDR2 YYEEEE. With 1 base removed from V and 0 bases from J, the gap between germline ends came to 7 bases. This clonotype was sampled from a human donor with non-small cell lung cancer. V and J are TRBV5-6 and TRBJ1-2; D unresolved. Sample: lung tumor tissue. The chain's CDR3 is CASSLRATNYGYTF. DNA of the CDR3: TGTGCCAGCAGCTTGCGGGCCACTAACTATGGCTACACCTTC.